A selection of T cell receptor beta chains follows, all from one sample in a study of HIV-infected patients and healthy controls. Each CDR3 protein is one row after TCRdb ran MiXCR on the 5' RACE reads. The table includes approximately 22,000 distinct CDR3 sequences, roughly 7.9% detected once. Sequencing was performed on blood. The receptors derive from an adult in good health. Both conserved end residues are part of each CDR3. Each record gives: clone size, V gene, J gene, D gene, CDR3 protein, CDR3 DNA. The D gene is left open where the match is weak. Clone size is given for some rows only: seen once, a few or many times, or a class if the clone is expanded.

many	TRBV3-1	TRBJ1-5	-	CASSQGAGAHQPQHF	TGTGCCAGCAGCCAAGGGGCGGGGGCGCATCAGCCCCAGCATTTT
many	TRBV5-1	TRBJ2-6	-	CASSLVGGNSGANVLTF	TGCGCCAGCAGCTTGGTTGGCGGGAACTCTGGGGCCAACGTCCTGACTTTC
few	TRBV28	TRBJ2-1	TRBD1	CASSSSGTDDNEQFF	TGTGCCAGCAGTTCCTCCGGGACAGACGACAATGAGCAGTTCTTC
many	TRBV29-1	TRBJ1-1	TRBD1	CSVAGTAMNTEAFF	TGCAGCGTTGCAGGGACAGCTATGAACACTGAAGCTTTCTTT
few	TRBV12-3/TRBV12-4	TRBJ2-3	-	CASSNPAGEQYF	TGTGCCAGCAGCAATCCCGCCGGGGAGCAGTATTTT
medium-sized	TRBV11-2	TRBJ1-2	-	CASSILQGSSYGYTF	TGTGCCAGCAGCATACTCCAGGGCTCCTCCTATGGCTACACCTTC
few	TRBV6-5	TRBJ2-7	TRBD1	CATWDSSYEQYF	TGTGCCACTTGGGACAGCTCCTACGAGCAGTACTTC
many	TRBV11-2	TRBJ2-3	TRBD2	CASSSGRGGRGTDTQYF	TGTGCCAGCAGCTCCGGGAGGGGGGGCCGGGGCACAGATACGCAGTATTTT
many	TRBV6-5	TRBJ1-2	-	CASSRSGAYYGYTF	TGTGCCAGCAGCCGCTCCGGGGCCTACTATGGCTACACCTTC
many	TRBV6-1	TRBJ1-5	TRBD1	CASSERTGGNQPQHF	TGTGCCAGCAGTGAAAGGACAGGGGGCAATCAGCCCCAGCATTTT
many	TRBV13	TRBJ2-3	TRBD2	CASSHRLAGGSTDTQYF	TGTGCCAGCAGCCATCGACTAGCGGGGGGGAGCACAGATACGCAGTATTTT
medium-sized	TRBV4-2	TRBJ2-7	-	CASSQDAATLYEQYF	TGTGCCAGCAGCCAAGATGCGGCGACCCTGTACGAGCAGTACTTC
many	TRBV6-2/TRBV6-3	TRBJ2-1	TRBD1	CASMRIRDSRYNEQFF	TGTGCCAGCATGAGAATCCGGGACAGTCGATACAATGAGCAGTTCTTC
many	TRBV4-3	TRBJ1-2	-	CASRWGLTRGYTF	TGCGCCAGCAGATGGGGCTTGACGCGAGGCTACACCTTC
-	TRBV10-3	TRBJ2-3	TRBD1	CAISPGQGLDTQYF	TGTGCCATCAGTCCGGGACAGGGATTAGATACGCAGTATTTT
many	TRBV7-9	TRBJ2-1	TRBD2	CASSGTSGGAWEQFF	TGTGCCAGCAGCGGGACTAGCGGGGGGGCATGGGAGCAGTTCTTC
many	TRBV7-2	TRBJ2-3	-	CASSLAGLKTDTQYF	TGTGCCAGCAGCTTAGCTGGGTTGAAGACAGATACGCAGTATTTT
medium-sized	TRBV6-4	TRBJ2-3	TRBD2	CASSVLAGGTDTQYF	TGTGCCAGCAGTGTCCTAGCGGGGGGCACAGATACGCAGTATTTT
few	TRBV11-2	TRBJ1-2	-	CASSLGQTYGYTF	TGTGCCAGCAGCTTAGGGCAGACCTATGGCTACACCTTC
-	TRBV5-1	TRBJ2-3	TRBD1	CASSRGTGVSTDTQYF	TGCGCCAGCAGCCGCGGGACAGGGGTTAGCACAGATACGCAGTATTTT
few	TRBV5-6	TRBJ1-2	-	CASSHDTFLRGYTF	TGTGCCAGCAGCCATGATACGTTTCTTCGGGGCTACACCTTC
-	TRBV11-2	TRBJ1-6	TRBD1	CASSLRLGTVSNSPLHF	TGTGCCAGCAGCTTAAGGCTAGGGACAGTCTCTAATTCACCCCTCCACTTT
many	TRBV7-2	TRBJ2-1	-	CASSLALSQRKQFF	TGTGCCAGCAGCTTAGCGCTTAGCCAGCGCAAGCAGTTCTTC
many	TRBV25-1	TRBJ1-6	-	CASVPGEDSPLHF	TGTGCCAGCGTCCCAGGGGAGGATTCACCCCTCCACTTT
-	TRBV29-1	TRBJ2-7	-	CSVEEWGLSSYEQYF	TGCAGCGTTGAAGAGTGGGGTCTGAGCTCCTACGAGCAGTACTTC
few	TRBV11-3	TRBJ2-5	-	CASSPSTGTQYF	TGTGCCAGCAGCCCCAGTACGGGGACCCAGTACTTC
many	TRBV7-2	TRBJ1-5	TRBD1	CASSLAGGPHQPQHF	TGTGCCAGCAGCCTTGCAGGGGGGCCTCATCAGCCCCAGCATTTT
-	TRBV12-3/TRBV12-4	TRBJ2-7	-	CASSLGDVAYEQYF	TGTGCCAGCAGCTTAGGGGACGTAGCCTACGAGCAGTACTTC
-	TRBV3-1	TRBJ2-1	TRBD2	CASSPGEGSGGLGEQFF	TGTGCCAGCAGCCCGGGAGAAGGGAGCGGGGGCTTGGGTGAGCAGTTCTTC
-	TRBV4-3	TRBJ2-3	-	CASSQESRTDTQYF	TGCGCCAGCAGCCAAGAATCTCGCACAGATACGCAGTATTTT
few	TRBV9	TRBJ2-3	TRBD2	CASSPRTSGGADTQYF	TGTGCCAGCAGCCCGCGGACTAGCGGGGGCGCAGATACGCAGTATTTT
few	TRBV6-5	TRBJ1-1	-	CASRRDPNTEAFF	TGTGCCAGCAGGCGGGACCCAAACACTGAAGCTTTCTTT
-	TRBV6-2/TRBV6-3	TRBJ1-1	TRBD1	CASSPGQGAEAFF	TGTGCCAGCAGCCCGGGACAGGGCGCTGAAGCTTTCTTT
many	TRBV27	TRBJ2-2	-	CASCVGNTGELFF	TGTGCCAGCTGCGTGGGGAACACCGGGGAGCTGTTTTTT
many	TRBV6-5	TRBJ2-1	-	CASRVGQFNEQFF	TGTGCCAGCCGGGTGGGGCAGTTCAATGAGCAGTTCTTC
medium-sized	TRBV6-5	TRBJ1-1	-	CASSYAGKAFF	TGTGCCAGCAGTTACGCAGGGAAAGCTTTCTTT
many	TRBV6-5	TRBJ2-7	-	CASSPSDRVGHEQYF	TGTGCCAGCAGTCCATCGGATCGGGTCGGCCACGAGCAGTACTTC
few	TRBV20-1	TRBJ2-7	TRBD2	CSARDRRGGSYEQYF	TGCAGTGCTAGAGACAGGCGGGGGGGATCTTACGAGCAGTACTTC
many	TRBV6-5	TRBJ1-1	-	CASSWRGNTEAFF	TGTGCCAGCAGTTGGCGGGGGAACACTGAAGCTTTCTTT
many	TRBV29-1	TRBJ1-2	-	CSVEVQWYGYTF	TGCAGCGTTGAAGTACAGTGGTATGGCTACACCTTC
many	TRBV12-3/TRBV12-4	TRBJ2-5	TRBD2	CASTHRGGAQETQYF	TGTGCCAGCACACACCGGGGGGGGGCCCAAGAGACCCAGTACTTC
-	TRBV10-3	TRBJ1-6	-	CAISAGVDSPLHF	TGTGCCATCAGTGCAGGGGTGGACTCACCCCTCCACTTT
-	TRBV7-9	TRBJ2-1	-	CASRTGNNEQFF	TGTGCCAGCAGAACAGGGAACAATGAGCAGTTCTTC
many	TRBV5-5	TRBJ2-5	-	CASSAGLTEQETQYF	TGTGCCAGCAGCGCAGGACTAACCGAACAAGAGACCCAGTACTTC
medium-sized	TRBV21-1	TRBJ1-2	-	CASSKGPRVGYGYTF	TGTGCCAGCAGCAAAGGGCCCAGGGTCGGCTATGGCTACACCTTC
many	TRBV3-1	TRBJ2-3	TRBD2	CASTQERGYTDTQYF	TGTGCCAGCACCCAAGAGCGGGGGTACACAGATACGCAGTATTTT
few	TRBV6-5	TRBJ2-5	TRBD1	CASGRQGSMTETQYF	TGTGCCAGCGGCCGACAGGGGTCAATGACGGAGACCCAGTACTTC